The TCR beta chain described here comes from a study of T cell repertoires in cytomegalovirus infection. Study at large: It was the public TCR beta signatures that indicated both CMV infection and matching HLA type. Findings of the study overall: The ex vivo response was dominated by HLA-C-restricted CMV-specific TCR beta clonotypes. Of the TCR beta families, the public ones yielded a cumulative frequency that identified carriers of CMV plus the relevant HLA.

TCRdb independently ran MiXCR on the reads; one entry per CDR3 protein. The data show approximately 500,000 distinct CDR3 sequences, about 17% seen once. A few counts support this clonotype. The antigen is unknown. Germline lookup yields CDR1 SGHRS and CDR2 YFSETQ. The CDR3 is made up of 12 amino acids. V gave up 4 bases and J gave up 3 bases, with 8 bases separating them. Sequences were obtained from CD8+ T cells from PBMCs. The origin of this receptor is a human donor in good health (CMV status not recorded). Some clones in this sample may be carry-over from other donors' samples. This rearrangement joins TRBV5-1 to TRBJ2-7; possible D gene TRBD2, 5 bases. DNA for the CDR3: TGCGCCAGCAGCCACGGGAACTACGAGCAGTACTTC. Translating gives CASSHGNYEQYF.